This TCR beta chain emerged from a study of blood T cell repertoires in COVID-19. Turning to the study itself: Samples came from the United States, Italy and Spain, spanning acute and convalescent COVID-19.

The assay was immunoSEQ multiplex PCR, and TCRdb's table has in-frame clones only and misses some. The table has a few hundred thousand clones, roughly 87% seen once. The germline V gene encodes CDR1 SGHTA and CDR2 FQGNSA. Trimming cost V 1 base and J 1 base, with 7 bases left between them. CDR3 length equals 15 residues. Allocation to cohorts depended on clinical history reported by the participants. Specimen: PBMCs or T cells enriched from blood (not recorded which). The chain couples TRBV7-2 to TRBJ2-2; D remains unclear. This sequence was found in a woman aged 45-65 years who had recovered from COVID-19. CDR3 amino acids: CASSLVDLNTGELFF. The CDR3 DNA sequence: TGTGCCAGCAGCTTAGTAGACTTGAACACCGGGGAGCTGTTTTTT.